This T cell receptor beta chain was obtained from a study of cytomegalovirus exposure and HLA in healthy donors. As to this clone: Its antigen remains unidentified.

The PCR was carried out with 60 Vbeta primers and 13 Jbeta primers. The protocol was immunoSEQ multiplex PCR, while the TCRdb copy is restricted to in-frame clones and leaves out a portion. The data hold tens of thousands of clones, with around 76% observed a single time. Whole-study results and caveats: Analyzed later, association rates of TCRs varied across HLA loci, with DRB1 most and HLA-C fewest.

CDR1 SGHTA and CDR2 FQGTGA come from the germline V gene. The germline V and J ends were trimmed by 6 bases and 7 bases, with 22 bases remaining between them. The CDR3 has 15 amino acids. Each donor was nominally healthy when sampled (though unrecorded immune exposures were likely). The J gene is TRBJ2-7, the V gene TRBV7-3; D is perhaps TRBD2 (7 bases). Source material: PBMCs. The sequence was collected from a male donor in good health and CMV-seropositive. The CDR3 loop reads CASRTSGGATGEQYF. CDR3 sequence (DNA): TGTGCCAGCAGGACGAGTGGGGGGGCGACGGGGGAGCAGTACTTC. The full variable domain, its missing parts supplied by reference TRBV7-3 and TRBJ2-7, is GAGVSQTPSNKVTEKGKYVELRCDPISGHTALYWYRQSLGQGPEFLIYFQGTGAADDSGLPNDRFFAVRPEGSVSTLKIQRTERGDSAVYLCASRTSGGATGEQYFGPGTRLTVT.